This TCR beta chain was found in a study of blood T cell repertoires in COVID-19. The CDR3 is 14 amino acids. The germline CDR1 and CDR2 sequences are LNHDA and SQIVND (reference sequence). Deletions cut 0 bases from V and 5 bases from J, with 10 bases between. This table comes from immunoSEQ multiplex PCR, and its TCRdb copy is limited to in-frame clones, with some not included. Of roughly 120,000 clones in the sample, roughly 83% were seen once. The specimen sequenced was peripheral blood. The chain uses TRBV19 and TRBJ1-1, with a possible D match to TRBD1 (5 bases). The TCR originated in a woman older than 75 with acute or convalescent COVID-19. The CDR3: CASSIDRVSTEAFF. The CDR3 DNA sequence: TGTGCCAGTAGTATAGACAGGGTCAGTACTGAAGCTTTCTTT. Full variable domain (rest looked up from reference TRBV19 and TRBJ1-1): DGGITQSPKYLFRKEGQNVTLSCEQNLNHDAMYWYRQDPGQGLRLIYYSQIVNDFQKGDIAEGYSVSREKKESFPLTVTSAQKNPTAFYLCASSIDRVSTEAFFGQGTRLTVV.